This T cell receptor (beta chain) originates from a study of blood T cell repertoires in COVID-19. Background on the study: From the United States, Italy and Spain came samples of acute and convalescent COVID-19.

The V gene's germline CDR1 is MNHEY and CDR2 SVGEGT. V lost 2 bases, J lost 0 bases, and 9 bases lay in between. CDR3 size: 15 residues. Measured with immunoSEQ multiplex PCR; TCRdb has only the in-frame clones, and not every one. The sample contains around 90,000 clones, approximately 86% of which appear only once. The J gene is TRBJ2-3, the V gene TRBV6-2 or TRBV6-3; a weak D match, TRBD2 (7 bases). The origin of this receptor is a male donor with acute or convalescent COVID-19. The sequenced material came from peripheral blood. The CDR3 spells CASSYGGASTDTQYF. The CDR3 DNA is TGTGCCAGCAGTTACGGGGGGGCGAGCACAGATACGCAGTATTTT.